These T cell receptor beta chains were read from a single sample in a study of blood T cells in healthy people across ages. TCRdb redid the calling of the 5' RACE reads with MiXCR, one entry per CDR3 protein. The table has some 1.4 million distinct CDR3 sequences, around two fifths seen once. The sequenced material came from blood. These receptors came from a woman aged 18-30 years in good health. The CDR3 runs from the conserved cysteine through the conserved F or W. A D gene is named only where the DNA matches it firmly. Part of the rows lack a size; the others show once, few, many or a class for expanded clones.

>many|TRBV12-3/TRBV12-4|TRBJ2-3|NA|14
TGTGCCAGCAGTCCCTACTCTAGCACAGATACGCAGTATTTT
CASSPYSSTDTQYF
>once|TRBV11-2|TRBJ2-7|TRBD1|14
TGTGCCAGCAGCTTAGAAGACAGGGCCCACGAGCAGTACTTC
CASSLEDRAHEQYF
>NA|TRBV20-1|TRBJ2-7|TRBD2|12
TGCAGTGCGCCACTAGCGGTGGACGAGCAGTACTTC
CSAPLAVDEQYF
>NA|TRBV10-3|TRBJ1-2|TRBD1|16
TGTGCCATCAAACCGGGGGACAGGGGAAAAAGCTATGGCTACACCTTC
CAIKPGDRGKSYGYTF
>NA|TRBV10-3|TRBJ2-7|TRBD1|15
TGTGCCATCAGTGACCCTAGGACAGGGTCCTACGAGCAGTACTTC
CAISDPRTGSYEQYF
>once|TRBV11-2|TRBJ2-1|NA|11
TGTGCCAACAGCTTAGATGATGAGCAGTTCTTC
CANSLDDEQFF
>few|TRBV10-3|TRBJ2-4|NA|15
TGTGCCATCAGCCTGGGCGTACAAGCCAAAAACATTCAGTACTTC
CAISLGVQAKNIQYF
>few|TRBV12-3/TRBV12-4|TRBJ2-3|NA|15
TGTGCCAGCAGTTTTAGCGGAAAAAGCACAGATACGCAGTATTTT
CASSFSGKSTDTQYF
>few|TRBV7-9|TRBJ1-2|NA|14
TGTGCCAGCAGCGCTCCCGGGACCCAATATGGCTACACCTTC
CASSAPGTQYGYTF
>few|TRBV3-1|TRBJ2-7|TRBD2|14
TGTGCCAGCAGCATGGCGGGGGGCCCCGGAGAGCAGTACTTC
CASSMAGGPGEQYF
>NA|TRBV7-2|TRBJ2-7|NA|18
TGTGCCAGCAGCCCCCGGGCCGGATCCCTGGGGCGAAGCTACGAGCAGTACTTC
CASSPRAGSLGRSYEQYF
>few|TRBV3-1|TRBJ2-5|TRBD2|17
TGTGCCAGCAGCCAGGGGACTAGCGGGCGGTACCAAGAGACCCAGTACTTC
CASSQGTSGRYQETQYF
>few|TRBV10-3|TRBJ1-6|NA|13
TGTGCCATCAGTGAGTCGGGGCCTTCACCCCTCCACTTT
CAISESGPSPLHF
>NA|TRBV20-1|TRBJ2-7|NA|13
TGCAGTGCTACCGGGACCGACCTCTACGAGCAGTACTTC
CSATGTDLYEQYF
>few|TRBV25-1|TRBJ2-1|NA|16
TGTGCCAGCAGGGATACACAACTTAGCTCCTACAATGAGCAGTTCTTC
CASRDTQLSSYNEQFF
>NA|TRBV3-1|TRBJ1-1|TRBD1|15
TGTGCCAGCAGCCAAGCCGACAGGGGGAACACTGAAGCTTTCTTT
CASSQADRGNTEAFF
>NA|TRBV4-1|TRBJ2-7|NA|14
TGCGCCAGCAACCAAGATGATACAGTGGGGGAGCAGTACTTC
CASNQDDTVGEQYF
>NA|TRBV7-9|TRBJ2-1|TRBD2|16
TGTGCCAGCAGCCTAGGACTAGCGGGACCTCTTGGGGGGCAGTTCTTC
CASSLGLAGPLGGQFF
>NA|TRBV20-1|TRBJ2-2|TRBD2|17
TGCAGTGCTAGAGAACCGGGACTAGCGGGCGGTCGCGGGGAGCTGTTTTTT
CSAREPGLAGGRGELFF
>NA|TRBV5-6|TRBJ1-5|NA|15
TGTGCCAGCAGCTCAAGGGGGACACTTTCTCAGCCCCAGCATTTT
CASSSRGTLSQPQHF
>NA|TRBV7-2|TRBJ2-3|TRBD2|18
TGTGCCAGCAGCCCCAGGGCGGGACTAGCGGGAGGAGGTGATACGCAGTATTTT
CASSPRAGLAGGGDTQYF
>NA|TRBV20-1|TRBJ2-7|NA|12
TGCAGTGCCCTAGGCGGGCTCTACGAGCAGTACTTC
CSALGGLYEQYF